A selection of T cell receptor beta chains follows, all from one sample in a study of T cell responses to AZD1222 COVID-19 vaccine. Assay used: immunoSEQ multiplex PCR; TCRdb lists only in-frame clones, some missing. The top ten hold roughly 4% of the sample, which has some 140,000 clones, around four fifths seen once. The input for sequencing was peripheral blood, taken on day 0 of AZD1222 vaccination. The source is an adult in good health. CDR3s include the opening cysteine and the closing phenylalanine or tryptophan. The D gene is left open where the match is weak. Part of the rows lack a size; the others show once, few, many or a class for expanded clones.

v_gene	d_gene	j_gene	abundance	CDR3nt	CDR3aa
TRBV5-5	-	TRBJ1-6	-	TGTGCCAGCAGTACCTCGGACAGTAAAAATTCACCCCTCCACTTT	CASSTSDSKNSPLHF
TRBV5-1	-	TRBJ1-4	-	TGCGCCAGCAGCCCCGCGTCAACCGGTGAAAAACTGTTTTTT	CASSPASTGEKLFF
TRBV28	TRBD1	TRBJ1-2	once	TGTGCCAGCAGTTTGGGACAGGGGGACTATGGCTACACCTTC	CASSLGQGDYGYTF
TRBV11-2	-	TRBJ1-4	-	TGTGCCAGCAGTTCCTCCTTGGTCGGTAATGAAAAACTGTTTTTT	CASSSSLVGNEKLFF
TRBV6-1	TRBD1	TRBJ2-3	-	TGTGCCAGCAGTGAAGGGCAGGGGGCTACAGATACGCAGTATTTT	CASSEGQGATDTQYF
TRBV3-1/TRBV3-2	-	TRBJ1-2	once	TGTGCCAGCAGCCAAGACTTCAGGGGCTATGGCTACACCTTC	CASSQDFRGYGYTF
TRBV27	TRBD2	TRBJ2-7	-	TGTGCCAGCAGTTTATCAATGAGCGGGGGGGTGAGGGAGCAGTACTTC	CASSLSMSGGVREQYF
TRBV5-4	-	TRBJ1-2	-	TGTGCCAGCAGCTCACCTCGGGGGGCTAACTATGGCTACACCTTC	CASSSPRGANYGYTF
TRBV30	-	TRBJ1-1	-	TGTGCCCTCCGTTTCGGGAACACTGAAGCTTTCTTT	CALRFGNTEAFF
TRBV5-1	TRBD1	TRBJ1-2	-	TGCGCCAGCAGCTTGGGTGGGACAGGGTTTGATGGCTACACCTTC	CASSLGGTGFDGYTF
TRBV7-8	-	TRBJ2-7	-	TGTGCCAGCAGCTCCGTAGGACCGTTGAGGTACGAGCAGTACTTC	CASSSVGPLRYEQYF
TRBV2	-	TRBJ1-5	once	TGTGCCAGCAGGGGCGTTAATAGCAATCAGCCCCAGCATTTT	CASRGVNSNQPQHF
TRBV12-3/TRBV12-4	-	TRBJ2-1	-	TGTGCCAGCACCCCCGGAGCCAGTCTGTTCTTC	CASTPGASLFF
TRBV6-5	-	TRBJ1-6	-	TGTGCCAGCAATGGGCAAGGTTCACCCCTCCACTTT	CASNGQGSPLHF
TRBV28	-	TRBJ1-4	-	TGTGCCAGCAGTTTACACAGTTCAACAACTAATGAAAAACTGTTTTTT	CASSLHSSTTNEKLFF
TRBV3-1/TRBV3-2	TRBD2	TRBJ2-3	-	TGTGCCAGCAAGCTAGCGGGGGGAACAGATACGCAGTATTTT	CASKLAGGTDTQYF
TRBV29-1	-	TRBJ1-2	-	TGCAGCGTTGAGCCCCGTTTTGAAGGGGCCGCCTATGGCTACACCTTC	CSVEPRFEGAAYGYTF
TRBV28	-	TRBJ1-1	-	TGTGCCAGCAGAACACAGGGTTGGGGAAACACTGAAGCTTTCTTT	CASRTQGWGNTEAFF
TRBV4-2	-	TRBJ1-6	-	TGTGCCAGCAGCCAAGGCACAGACTCTAATTCACCCCTCCACTTT	CASSQGTDSNSPLHF
TRBV7-2	-	TRBJ1-2	-	TGTGCCAGCAGCCTGTCGGGGGTGTACTATGGCTACACCTTC	CASSLSGVYYGYTF
TRBV25-1	TRBD1	TRBJ1-6	once	TGTGCCAGCAGAAGGGACAGGGGGACCAATTCACCCCTCCACTTT	CASRRDRGTNSPLHF
TRBV11-2	-	TRBJ1-5	-	TGTGCCAGCAGCTTAGTTGGGCAGAACCACGATAGCAATCAGCCCCAGCATTTT	CASSLVGQNHDSNQPQHF
TRBV25-1	-	TRBJ1-1	once	TGTGCCAGCAGCCGAAGTAGAGGAGGGCAGGTCACTGAAGCTTTCTTT	CASSRSRGGQVTEAFF
TRBV6-8	TRBD1	TRBJ1-3	once	TGTGCCAGCAGTTACCTATTCCGGGACAGGGGTCGGAGCTCTGGAAACACCATATATTTT	CASSYLFRDRGRSSGNTIYF
TRBV15	-	TRBJ2-7	-	TGTGCCACCAGCAGAGATGACAGAGGAGGCCCCTACGAGCAGTACTTC	CATSRDDRGGPYEQYF
TRBV18	-	TRBJ1-2	-	TGTGCCAGCTCACCTCTGGACATACTTAACTATGGCTACACCTTC	CASSPLDILNYGYTF
TRBV28	-	TRBJ1-5	-	TGTGCCAGCAGCACAGGGTCGAATAGCAATCAGCCCCAGCATTTT	CASSTGSNSNQPQHF
TRBV28	-	TRBJ2-2	-	TGTGCCACCCAGTTTCCAGGGGCGCGGAACACCGGGGAGCTGTTTTTT	CATQFPGARNTGELFF
TRBV6-5	TRBD2	TRBJ2-3	-	TGTGCCAGCGGATTAGCGGGGGTCACAGATACGCAGTATTTT	CASGLAGVTDTQYF
TRBV30	-	TRBJ2-3	-	TGTGCCTGGAGTGTAGTAGGGGATGCAGATACGCAGTATTTT	CAWSVVGDADTQYF
TRBV28	TRBD1	TRBJ2-7	-	TGTGCCAGCAGTCCATCATCGGACAGGGTTCGTTCCTACGAGCAGTACTTC	CASSPSSDRVRSYEQYF
TRBV6-5	TRBD1	TRBJ1-2	-	TGTGCCAGCAGGAGGGGGCCCGGCTATGGCTACACCTTC	CASRRGPGYGYTF
TRBV7-7	-	TRBJ2-1	-	TGTGCTAGCAGCTTAACAGGTAGCTCCTACAATGAGCAGTTCTTC	CASSLTGSSYNEQFF
TRBV5-5	-	TRBJ1-2	-	TGTGCCAGCAGCTTCCCTGGACAGAACTATGGCTACACCTTC	CASSFPGQNYGYTF
TRBV5-1	-	TRBJ1-1	-	TGCGCCAGCAGCCTTTCCGGGGTAGGAACTGAAGCTTTCTTT	CASSLSGVGTEAFF
TRBV5-8	-	TRBJ1-1	once	TGTGCCAGCAGCTTGGAGGGGGGTACGAACACTGAAGCTTTCTTT	CASSLEGGTNTEAFF
TRBV30	-	TRBJ1-1	-	TGTTCAGGGAGACGGCAAAACACTGAAGCTTTCTTT	CSGRRQNTEAFF
TRBV19	-	TRBJ2-7	-	TGTGCCAGTAGTATCGGCGGCTCCTACGAGCAGTACTTC	CASSIGGSYEQYF
TRBV9	-	TRBJ1-1	-	TGTGCCAGCACTCAGTCTCAGGTGGCAGGGGTTGATGAAGCTTTCTTT	CASTQSQVAGVDEAFF
TRBV7-2	TRBD1	TRBJ2-2	few	TGTGCCAGCAGCCTCCGGACAGGATCGAACACCGGGGAGCTGTTTTTT	CASSLRTGSNTGELFF
TRBV28	TRBD2	TRBJ2-1	-	TGTGCCAGCAGTTTACAGGGACTAGCGGACAATGAGCAGTTCTTC	CASSLQGLADNEQFF
TRBV10-2	TRBD2	TRBJ2-3	-	TGCGCCAGCAGTGAAGGTGGGACTAGTGTTATAGATACGCAGTATTTT	CASSEGGTSVIDTQYF
TRBV7-6	TRBD1	TRBJ1-1	-	TGTGCCAGCAGCAGACGGACAGGGGGCAACACTGAAGCTTTCTTT	CASSRRTGGNTEAFF
TRBV24-1	TRBD1	TRBJ2-2	-	TGTGCCACCAGTGGGTTTAAGGGACAGGGGGCCGGCACCGGGGAGCTGTTTTTT	CATSGFKGQGAGTGELFF
TRBV18	-	TRBJ2-5	-	TGTGCCAGCTCACCCCCGAGGACAGACCAAGAGACCCAGTACTTC	CASSPPRTDQETQYF
TRBV11-2	TRBD1	TRBJ1-2	few	TGTGCCAGCAGCCTCGGGACAGGGGGGAACTATGGCTACACCTTC	CASSLGTGGNYGYTF
TRBV20-1	-	TRBJ1-1	-	TGCAGTGCTAGCCTGAGGGAAGAAGCTTTCTTT	CSASLREEAFF
TRBV6-1	TRBD1	TRBJ2-4	-	TGTGCCAGCAGTGAAGGATCGGACAGGGTGAAAAAGAACATTCAGTACTTC	CASSEGSDRVKKNIQYF
TRBV3-1/TRBV3-2	-	TRBJ2-1	-	TGTGCCAGCAGGGGATCTTTTGAGGGGGGGGATGAGCAGTTCTTC	CASRGSFEGGDEQFF
TRBV16	-	TRBJ1-2	-	TGTGCCAGCAGCCTTTTCCCGATAGATCTTGGCTACACCTTC	CASSLFPIDLGYTF
TRBV4-1	-	TRBJ2-4	-	TGCGCCAGCAGCCAAGAAGGGATGCCAGGGGCATCCAAAAACATTCAGTACTTC	CASSQEGMPGASKNIQYF
TRBV13	-	TRBJ2-7	-	TGTGCCAGCAGCTTGAGGCAGGACCCCTACGAGCAGTACTTC	CASSLRQDPYEQYF
TRBV14	TRBD2	TRBJ2-7	-	TGTGCCAGCTCGATAGGACTAGCGGGGGGCCGACAGTACTTC	CASSIGLAGGRQYF
TRBV27	-	TRBJ1-5	-	TGTGCCAGCAGTCTGGGCAGGGGTCATCAGCCCCAGCATTTT	CASSLGRGHQPQHF
TRBV5-1	TRBD1	TRBJ1-5	-	TGCGCCAGCAGCTCCCGGGACAGGGGAAATCAGCCCCAGCATTTT	CASSSRDRGNQPQHF